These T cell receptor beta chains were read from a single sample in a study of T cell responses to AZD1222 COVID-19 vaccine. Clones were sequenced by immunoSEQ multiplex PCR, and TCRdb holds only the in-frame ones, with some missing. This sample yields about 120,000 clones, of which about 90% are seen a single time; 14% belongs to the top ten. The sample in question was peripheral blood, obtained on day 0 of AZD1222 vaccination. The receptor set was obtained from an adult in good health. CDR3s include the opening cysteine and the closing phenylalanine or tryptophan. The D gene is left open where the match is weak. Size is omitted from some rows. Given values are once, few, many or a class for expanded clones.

DNA: TGTGCCAGCAAGCTAGGGGGCTTCGACACTGAAGCTTTCTTT
CDR3: CASKLGGFDTEAFF
D: TRBD1
size: -
V: TRBV13
J: TRBJ1-1

DNA: TGTGCCAGCAGCCGACAGGGGTCGGCTGGAAACACCATATATTTT
CDR3: CASSRQGSAGNTIYF
D: TRBD1
size: -
V: TRBV6-6
J: TRBJ1-3

DNA: TGCGCCAGCAGCCAAGCGGCCGGAAAACTGTTTTTT
CDR3: CASSQAAGKLFF
D: -
size: -
V: TRBV4-1
J: TRBJ1-4

DNA: TGCGCCAGCAGCCTCCGAGGACAGGGTGACACCGGGGAGCTGTTTTTT
CDR3: CASSLRGQGDTGELFF
D: TRBD1
size: -
V: TRBV4-1
J: TRBJ2-2

DNA: TGTGCCAGCAGGGGAAGGGCACCTAATGAAAAACTGTTTTTT
CDR3: CASRGRAPNEKLFF
D: -
size: -
V: TRBV6-5
J: TRBJ1-4

DNA: TGTGCCAGCAGCGCCGATATTCGGACAGGGTTGGGCACAGATACGCAGTATTTT
CDR3: CASSADIRTGLGTDTQYF
D: TRBD1
size: -
V: TRBV9
J: TRBJ2-3

DNA: TGTGCCAGCAGCTTAAACAGGATTATGAACACTGAAGCTTTCTTT
CDR3: CASSLNRIMNTEAFF
D: -
size: -
V: TRBV7-9
J: TRBJ1-1

DNA: TGTGCCAGCGGGGAGGGGCCAGGGACTGAAGCTTTCTTT
CDR3: CASGEGPGTEAFF
D: -
size: -
V: TRBV28
J: TRBJ1-1

DNA: TGCAGCGCTGGCGGGGGTCGCTCTGGGGCCAACGTCCTGACTTTC
CDR3: CSAGGGRSGANVLTF
D: TRBD2
size: -
V: TRBV29-1
J: TRBJ2-6

DNA: TGTGCCAGCGGATATCGGCAGGAAAGTCAACTTTACGAGCAGTACTTC
CDR3: CASGYRQESQLYEQYF
D: -
size: -
V: TRBV6-7
J: TRBJ2-7

DNA: TGTGCCAGCAGCGCCCAGGGGATATACTCTGGAAACACCATATATTTT
CDR3: CASSAQGIYSGNTIYF
D: -
size: -
V: TRBV5-6
J: TRBJ1-3

DNA: TGTGCCAGCAGCTTGGGACAGGGTAACTCCTACAATGAGCAGTTCTTC
CDR3: CASSLGQGNSYNEQFF
D: TRBD1
size: -
V: TRBV5-6
J: TRBJ2-1

DNA: TGTGCCAGCAGCCGGAATAACGCACGGGGGCGACAAGAGACCCAGTACTTC
CDR3: CASSRNNARGRQETQYF
D: -
size: -
V: TRBV11-2
J: TRBJ2-5

DNA: TGTGCCAGCAGTTTAATGAGGGACAGGGTCGGTGAGCAGTACTTC
CDR3: CASSLMRDRVGEQYF
D: TRBD1
size: once
V: TRBV27
J: TRBJ2-7

DNA: TGTGCCAGCAGCGTATCCCCAGATACGCAGTATTTT
CDR3: CASSVSPDTQYF
D: -
size: -
V: TRBV9
J: TRBJ2-3

DNA: TGTGCCAGCAGCTTGAGGGAGGTAATCTCATCCCAGTACTTC
CDR3: CASSLREVISSQYF
D: -
size: -
V: TRBV5-6
J: TRBJ2-5

DNA: TGTGCCAGCAGCGTGGGACCAGTCACAGATACGCAGTATTTT
CDR3: CASSVGPVTDTQYF
D: -
size: -
V: TRBV11-3
J: TRBJ2-3

DNA: TGTGCCAGCGGTACGAGGCACGCCTTC
CDR3: CASGTRHAF
D: -
size: -
V: TRBV2
J: TRBJ1-1

DNA: TGCGCCAGCAGCTCTATCTATCGCCCCCAAGAGACCCAGTACTTC
CDR3: CASSSIYRPQETQYF
D: -
size: -
V: TRBV4-1
J: TRBJ2-5

DNA: TGTGCCAGCAGCTTGGAATACACTGAAGCTTTCTTT
CDR3: CASSLEYTEAFF
D: -
size: once
V: TRBV5-6
J: TRBJ1-1

DNA: TGTGCCAGCAGTGATGGAACCACCCTGCACGAGCAGTACTTC
CDR3: CASSDGTTLHEQYF
D: -
size: -
V: TRBV6-1
J: TRBJ2-7

DNA: TGTGCCAGCAGCCGAGGGACCGCCACAGATACGCAGTATTTT
CDR3: CASSRGTATDTQYF
D: -
size: once
V: TRBV14
J: TRBJ2-3

DNA: TGCGCCAGCAGCCAAGGGAACGAGCAGTACTTC
CDR3: CASSQGNEQYF
D: -
size: -
V: TRBV4-1
J: TRBJ2-7

DNA: TGTGCCAGCAGTGAAGGATTAGGGGGCGCCCGTCGATTGTTTGAAAACACCATATATTTT
CDR3: CASSEGLGGARRLFENTIYF
D: TRBD1
size: -
V: TRBV6-1
J: TRBJ1-3

DNA: TGTGCCAGCAGCCCCCGGAGAACTTTCTTT
CDR3: CASSPRRTFF
D: -
size: -
V: TRBV11-1
J: TRBJ1-1

DNA: TGTGCCATCAGTGATTACAGGGATGGCTACACCTTC
CDR3: CAISDYRDGYTF
D: -
size: -
V: TRBV10-3
J: TRBJ1-2

DNA: TGTGCCAGCAGCGCGTATCAGGGGTTGGGTCATGGCTACACCTTC
CDR3: CASSAYQGLGHGYTF
D: -
size: -
V: TRBV13
J: TRBJ1-2

DNA: TGTGCCATCGGACAGGCGAATCAGCCCCAGCATTTT
CDR3: CAIGQANQPQHF
D: TRBD1
size: -
V: TRBV10-3
J: TRBJ1-5

DNA: TGTGCCATCAGTGGTTTCCCCCCCGGCTTAAACTCTGGAAACACCATATATTTT
CDR3: CAISGFPPGLNSGNTIYF
D: -
size: -
V: TRBV10-3
J: TRBJ1-3

DNA: TGTGCTAGTGGTTTGTCCCGGGAGAACACCGGGGAGCTGTTTTTT
CDR3: CASGLSRENTGELFF
D: -
size: -
V: TRBV12-5
J: TRBJ2-2

DNA: TGCGCCAGCAGCTTGGTACGACAGGGGGCTAACTATGGCTACACCTTC
CDR3: CASSLVRQGANYGYTF
D: TRBD1
size: -
V: TRBV5-1
J: TRBJ1-2